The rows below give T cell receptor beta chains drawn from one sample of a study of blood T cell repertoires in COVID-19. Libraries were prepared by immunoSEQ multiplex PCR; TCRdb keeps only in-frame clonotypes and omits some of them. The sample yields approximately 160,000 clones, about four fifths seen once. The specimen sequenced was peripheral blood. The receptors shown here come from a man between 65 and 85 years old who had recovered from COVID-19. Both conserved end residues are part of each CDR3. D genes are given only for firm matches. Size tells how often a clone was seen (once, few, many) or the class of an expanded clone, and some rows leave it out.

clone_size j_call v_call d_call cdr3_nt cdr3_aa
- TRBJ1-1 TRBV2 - TGTGCCAGCAGTGAAGCGCCCGGGAGGGCCACTGAAGCTTTCTTT CASSEAPGRATEAFF
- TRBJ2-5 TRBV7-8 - TGTGCCAGCAGCTTAGCGGACTTACCTGGAGAGACCCAGTACTTC CASSLADLPGETQYF
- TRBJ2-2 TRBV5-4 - TGTGCCAGCAGCTTGGCGGGGAGAAACACCGGGGAGCTGTTTTTT CASSLAGRNTGELFF
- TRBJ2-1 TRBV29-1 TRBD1 TGCAGCTTTGGACAGGGGTATGAGCAGTTCTTC CSFGQGYEQFF
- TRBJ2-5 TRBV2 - TGTGCCAGCAGTGTTCTAGGCGTGGAGACCCAGTACTTC CASSVLGVETQYF
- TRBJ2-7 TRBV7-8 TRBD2 TGTGCCAGCAGCTTAGCTTGGCCGGCTAGCGGGTACGAGCAGTACTTC CASSLAWPASGYEQYF
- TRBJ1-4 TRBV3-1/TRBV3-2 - TGTGCCAGCAGCCAAGTAACAGGACAAAATGAAAAACTGTTTTTT CASSQVTGQNEKLFF
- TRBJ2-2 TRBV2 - TGTGCCAGCAGTGAAAGGGGGTGGACCGGGGAGCTGTTTTTT CASSERGWTGELFF
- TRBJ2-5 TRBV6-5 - TGTGCCAGCAGTAACTCCCCTGGGAGAAAAGAGACCCAGTACTTC CASSNSPGRKETQYF
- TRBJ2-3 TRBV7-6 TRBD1 TGTGCCAGCAGCTTAGGGACAGGGGGATTTGCAGATACGCAGTATTTT CASSLGTGGFADTQYF
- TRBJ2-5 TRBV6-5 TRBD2 TGTGCCAGCAGTAGGACTAGTCGGGAGACCCAGTACTTC CASSRTSRETQYF
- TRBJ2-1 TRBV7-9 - TGTGCCAGCAGCTTTGGACAGCGACTCATCGATGAGCAGTTCTTC CASSFGQRLIDEQFF
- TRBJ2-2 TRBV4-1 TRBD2 TGCGCCAGCAGCCAAGTCCCGGCTAGCGGGAGAGCTGGAGTCACCGGGGAGCTGTTTTTT CASSQVPASGRAGVTGELFF
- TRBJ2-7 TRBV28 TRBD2 TGTGCCAGCAGCTTCTGGCCCGGGCGGGAGGGCAAGTACGAGCAGTACTTC CASSFWPGREGKYEQYF
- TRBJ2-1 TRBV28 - TGTGCCAGCAGTTTATCATGGGGCGCGTACAATGAGCAGTTCTTC CASSLSWGAYNEQFF
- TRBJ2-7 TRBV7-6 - TGTGCCAGCAGCTTAACGAGACAGGCCTACGAGCAGTACTTC CASSLTRQAYEQYF
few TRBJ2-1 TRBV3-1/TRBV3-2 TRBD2 TGTGCCAGCAGCCCCCCGGGACTAGCGGGAGTTCGTGAGCAGTTCTTC CASSPPGLAGVREQFF
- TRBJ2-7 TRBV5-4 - TGTGCCAGCAGCCGAGGAGCGGGCCAATCCTACGAGCAGTACTTC CASSRGAGQSYEQYF
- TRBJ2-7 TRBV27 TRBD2 TGTGCCAGCAGTCTCACTAGCGGGAGGAGAGACGAGCAGTACTTC CASSLTSGRRDEQYF
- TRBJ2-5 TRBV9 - TGTGCCAGCAGCGTAGAGGCGGTGGAGACCCAGTACTTC CASSVEAVETQYF
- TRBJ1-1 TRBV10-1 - TGCGCCAGCAGTGCTTCGGTGAACACTGAAGCTTTCTTT CASSASVNTEAFF
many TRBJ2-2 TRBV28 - TGTGCCAGCAGTCCCCCCCGGATCTCTTACAGGTCCGGGGAGCTGTTTTTT CASSPPRISYRSGELFF
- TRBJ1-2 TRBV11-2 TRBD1 TGTGCCAGCAGCTCGGTGGGACAGGGGAAATCCCTAAACTATGGCTACACCTTC CASSSVGQGKSLNYGYTF
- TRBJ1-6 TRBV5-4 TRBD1 TGTGCCAGCAGCATCGACAGGGGTAATTCACCCCTCCACTTT CASSIDRGNSPLHF
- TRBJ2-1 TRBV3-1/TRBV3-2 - TGTGCCAGCAGCCCCGAGACTAGTAGTAGTGGCAATGAGCAGTTCTTC CASSPETSSSGNEQFF
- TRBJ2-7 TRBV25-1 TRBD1 TGTGCCACCCAGGGACAGCAGTTCTACGAGCAGTACTTC CATQGQQFYEQYF
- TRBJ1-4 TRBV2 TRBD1 TGTGCCAGCAGCCCCAGACAGGGCTCGGGAAAACTGTTTTTT CASSPRQGSGKLFF
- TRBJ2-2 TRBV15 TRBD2 TGTGCCACCAGCAGAGGAGGACTAGGGGACACCGGGGAGCTGTTTTTT CATSRGGLGDTGELFF
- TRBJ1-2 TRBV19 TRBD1 TGTGCCAGTAGGGACAGGGGAGGGGCGAGTGGCTACACCTTC CASRDRGGASGYTF
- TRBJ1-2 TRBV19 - TGTGCCAGTAGTATCCCCGGACAAACTAACTATGGCTACACCTTC CASSIPGQTNYGYTF
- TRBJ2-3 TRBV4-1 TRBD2 TGCGCCAGCAGCCAAGGTAGTAGCGGGAGAGCTGGCACAGATACGCAGTATTTT CASSQGSSGRAGTDTQYF
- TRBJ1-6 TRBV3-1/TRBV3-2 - TGTGCCAGCAGCCAGACAGTTTATAATTCACCCCTCCACTTT CASSQTVYNSPLHF
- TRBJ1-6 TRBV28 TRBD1 TGTGCCAGCAGTTTAGAAACAGGGGGCAAAGCTTCACCCCTCCACTTT CASSLETGGKASPLHF
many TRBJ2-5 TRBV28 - TGTGCCAGCAGTTTGGAGACAGATACAGAGACCCAGTACTTC CASSLETDTETQYF
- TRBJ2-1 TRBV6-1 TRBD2 TGTGCCAGCAGTGAACCCAGCGGGAGCTCCTACAATGAGCAGTTCTTC CASSEPSGSSYNEQFF
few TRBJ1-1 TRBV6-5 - TGTGCCAGCAGCCTTTCCGGGAAAAACACTGAAGCTTTCTTT CASSLSGKNTEAFF
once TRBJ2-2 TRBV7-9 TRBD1 TGTGCCAGCAGCCGAAGGAACCGGGACAGCACCGGGGAGCTGTTTTTT CASSRRNRDSTGELFF
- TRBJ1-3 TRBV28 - TGTGCCAGCAGTACAAACTCTGGAAACACCATATATTTT CASSTNSGNTIYF
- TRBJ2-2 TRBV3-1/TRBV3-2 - TGTGCCAGCAGCCGACAGAACACCGGGGAGCTGTTTTTT CASSRQNTGELFF
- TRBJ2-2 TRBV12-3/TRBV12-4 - TGTGCCAGCAGTTTAAGCCAGGCCGGGGAGCTGTTTTTT CASSLSQAGELFF
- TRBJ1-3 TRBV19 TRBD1 TGTGCCAGTAGTGCGAACAGGGGGTTCTCTGGAAACACCATATATTTT CASSANRGFSGNTIYF
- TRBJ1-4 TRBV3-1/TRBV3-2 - TGTGCCAGCAGCCACGAAGGGGCCACTAATGAAAAACTGTTTTTT CASSHEGATNEKLFF
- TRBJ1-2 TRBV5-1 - TGCGCCAGCAGCGGCGGACACAACTATGGCTACACCTTC CASSGGHNYGYTF
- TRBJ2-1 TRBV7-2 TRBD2 TGTGCCAGCAGCTTAGGGCACGGGCAAACCGGGACTAACTACAATGAGCAGTTCTTC CASSLGHGQTGTNYNEQFF
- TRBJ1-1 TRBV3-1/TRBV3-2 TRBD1 TGTGCCAGCAGCCGAAGCAGGGGGTTGAACACTGAAGCTTTCTTT CASSRSRGLNTEAFF
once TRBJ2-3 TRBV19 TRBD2 TGTGCCAGTAGTACGGGACTAGCGGGAGGGCCGAGCGCAGATACGCAGTATTTT CASSTGLAGGPSADTQYF
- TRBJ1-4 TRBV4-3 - TGCGCCAGCAGCCAAGCTTCGGGGGGAGCAACTAATGAAAAACTGTTTTTT CASSQASGGATNEKLFF
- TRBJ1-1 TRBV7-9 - TGTGCCAGCAGACAGGACACTGAAGCTTTCTTT CASRQDTEAFF